This T cell receptor (beta chain) was sequenced for a study of blood T cell repertoires in COVID-19. The wider study: Sources were T cells, B-cell-depleted T cells, or PBMCs; the material itself was cDNA or gDNA.

Generated by immunoSEQ multiplex PCR, the TCRdb table keeps only in-frame clones and is missing some. The data contain about 120,000 clones, 82% of them singletons. The sequence came from a woman aged 70-85 years with acute or convalescent COVID-19. The sample taken for sequencing was peripheral blood.

The CDR3 reads CASSRTGLYGYTF. In DNA, the CDR3 is TGTGCCAGCAGCCGGACAGGGCTCTATGGCTACACCTTC. The chain employs TRBV27 and TRBJ1-2; 8 positions match TRBD1. J lost 4 bases, V lost 6 bases, and 4 bases had no gene match. Germline CDR1 reads MNHEY; CDR2 reads SMNVEV (reference sequence). CDR3 length: 13 amino acids.